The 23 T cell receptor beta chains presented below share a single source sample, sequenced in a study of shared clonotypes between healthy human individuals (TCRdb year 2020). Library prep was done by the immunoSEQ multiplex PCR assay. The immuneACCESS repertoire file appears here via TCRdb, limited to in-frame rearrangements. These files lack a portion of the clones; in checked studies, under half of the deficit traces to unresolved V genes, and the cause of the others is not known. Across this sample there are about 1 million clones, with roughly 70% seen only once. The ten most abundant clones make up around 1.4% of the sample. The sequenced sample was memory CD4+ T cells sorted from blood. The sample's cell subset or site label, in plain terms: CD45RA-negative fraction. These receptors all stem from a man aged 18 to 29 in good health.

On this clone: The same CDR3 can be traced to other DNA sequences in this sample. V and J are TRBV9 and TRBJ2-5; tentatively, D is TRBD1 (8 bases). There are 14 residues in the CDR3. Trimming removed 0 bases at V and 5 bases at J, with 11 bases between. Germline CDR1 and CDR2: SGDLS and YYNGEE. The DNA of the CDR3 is TGTGCCAGCAGCGTAGCACAGGGGGGGGAGACCCAGTACTTC. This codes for CASSVAQGGETQYF.

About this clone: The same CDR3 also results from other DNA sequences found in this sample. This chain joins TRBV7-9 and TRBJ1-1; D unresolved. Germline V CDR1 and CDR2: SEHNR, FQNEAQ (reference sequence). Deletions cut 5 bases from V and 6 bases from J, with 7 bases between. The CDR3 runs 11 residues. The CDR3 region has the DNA TGTGCCAGCAGCCGCGAAGCTGAAGCTTTCTTT. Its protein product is CASSREAEAFF.

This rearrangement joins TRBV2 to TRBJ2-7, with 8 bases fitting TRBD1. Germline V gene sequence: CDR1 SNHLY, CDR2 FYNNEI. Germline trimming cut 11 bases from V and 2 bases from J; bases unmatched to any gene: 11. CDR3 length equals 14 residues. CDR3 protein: CAVPSRDRTYEQYF. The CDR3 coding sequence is TGTGCCGTCCCCTCCCGGGACAGGACCTACGAGCAGTACTTC.

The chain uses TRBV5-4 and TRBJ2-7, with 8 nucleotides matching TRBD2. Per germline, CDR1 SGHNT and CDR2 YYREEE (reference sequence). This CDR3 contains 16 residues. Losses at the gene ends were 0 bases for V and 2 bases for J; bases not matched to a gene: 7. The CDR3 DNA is TGTGCCAGCAGCTTGGGAGCTAGCGGGTCCGCCTACGAGCAGTACTTC. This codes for CASSLGASGSAYEQYF. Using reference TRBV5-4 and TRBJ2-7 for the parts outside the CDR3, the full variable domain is ETGVTQSPTHLIKTRGQQVTLRCSSQSGHNTVSWYQQALGQGPQFIFQYYREEENGRGNFPPRFSGLQFPNYSSELNVNALELDDSALYLCASSLGASGSAYEQYFGPGTRLTVT.

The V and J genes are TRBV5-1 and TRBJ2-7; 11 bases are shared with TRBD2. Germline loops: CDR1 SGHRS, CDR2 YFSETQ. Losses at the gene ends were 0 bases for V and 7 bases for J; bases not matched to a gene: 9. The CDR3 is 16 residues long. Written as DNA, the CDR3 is TGCGCCAGCAGCTTGGAGATAGCGGGGGGGCCTAGTGAGCAGTACTTC. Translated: CASSLEIAGGPSEQYF.

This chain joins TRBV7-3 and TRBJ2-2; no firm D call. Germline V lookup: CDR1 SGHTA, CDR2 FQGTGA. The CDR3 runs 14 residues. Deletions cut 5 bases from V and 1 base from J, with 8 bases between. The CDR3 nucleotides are TGTGCCAGCAGCAATACACTGAACACCGGGGAGCTGTTTTTT. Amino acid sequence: CASSNTLNTGELFF.

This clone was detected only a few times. CDR3 residues: CASSDIRAGGQETQYF. CDR3 coding DNA: TGCGCCAGCAGCGACATTAGAGCGGGGGGACAAGAGACCCAGTACTTC. This chain uses TRBV5-1 with TRBJ2-5; 9 nucleotides line up with TRBD2. Germline V gene lookup returns CDR1 SGHRS and CDR2 YFSETQ. V trimming: 4 bases; J trimming: 2 bases; junction bases outside the gene matches: 9. The CDR3 loop spans 16 amino acids.

The CDR3 protein is CASRQGQWGSYNEQFF. In DNA, the CDR3 is TGCGCCAGCAGACAGGGACAGTGGGGGTCCTACAATGAGCAGTTCTTC. The chain has TRBV10-2 and TRBJ2-1; 7 bases are a match to TRBD1. Germline loops: CDR1 WSHSY, CDR2 SAAADI. This CDR3 region has 16 residues. After removal of 6 bases from V and 1 base from J, the junction contained 9 bases not matched to a gene.

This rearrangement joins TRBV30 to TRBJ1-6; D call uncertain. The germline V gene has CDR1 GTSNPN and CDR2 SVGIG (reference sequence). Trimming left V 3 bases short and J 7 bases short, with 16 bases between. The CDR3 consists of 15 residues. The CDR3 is CAWREYLLVNSPLHF. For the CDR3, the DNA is TGTGCCTGGAGGGAATACTTACTGGTAAATTCACCCCTCCACTTT.

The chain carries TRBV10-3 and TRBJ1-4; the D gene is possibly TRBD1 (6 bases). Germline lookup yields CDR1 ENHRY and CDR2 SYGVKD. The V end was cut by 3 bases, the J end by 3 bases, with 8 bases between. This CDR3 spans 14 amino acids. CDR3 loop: CAISEGGANEKLFF. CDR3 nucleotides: TGTGCCATCAGTGAAGGGGGAGCTAATGAAAAACTGTTTTTT.

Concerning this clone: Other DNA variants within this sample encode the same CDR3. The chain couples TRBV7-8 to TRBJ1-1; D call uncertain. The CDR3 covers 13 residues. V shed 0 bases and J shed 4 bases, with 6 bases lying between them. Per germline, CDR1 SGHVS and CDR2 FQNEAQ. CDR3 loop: CASSLAGITEAFF. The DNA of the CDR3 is TGTGCCAGCAGCTTAGCAGGGATCACTGAAGCTTTCTTT.

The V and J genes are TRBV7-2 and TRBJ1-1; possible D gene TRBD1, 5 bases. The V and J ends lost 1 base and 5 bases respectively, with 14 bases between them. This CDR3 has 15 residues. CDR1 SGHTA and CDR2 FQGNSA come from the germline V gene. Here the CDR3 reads CASSLGTGLATEAFF. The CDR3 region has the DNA TGTGCCAGCAGCTTAGGTACGGGGCTGGCGACTGAAGCTTTCTTT.

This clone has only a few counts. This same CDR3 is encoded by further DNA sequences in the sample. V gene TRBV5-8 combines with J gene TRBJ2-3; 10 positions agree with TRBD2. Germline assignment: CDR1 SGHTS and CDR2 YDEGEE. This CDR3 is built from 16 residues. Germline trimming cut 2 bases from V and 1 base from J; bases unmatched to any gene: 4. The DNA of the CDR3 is TGTGCCAGCAGCTTTCTAGCGGGGGTAGGCACAGATACGCAGTATTTT. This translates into CASSFLAGVGTDTQYF.

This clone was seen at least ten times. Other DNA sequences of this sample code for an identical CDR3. CDR3 amino acids: CASSFRGDEQYF. The CDR3 DNA sequence: TGTGCCAGCAGTTTCCGAGGTGACGAGCAGTACTTC. The chain joins TRBV2 to TRBJ2-7; D gene ambiguous. Germline loops: CDR1 SNHLY, CDR2 FYNNEI. The CDR3 is 12 amino acids. Trimming removed 5 bases at V and 5 bases at J, with 10 bases between. The full variable domain, with the rest looked up from reference TRBV2 and TRBJ2-7, is EPEVTQTPSHQVTQMGQEVILRCVPISNHLYFYWYRQILGQKVEFLVSFYNNEISEKSEIFDDQFSVERPDGSNFTLKIRSTKLEDSAMYFCASSFRGDEQYFGPGTRLTVT.

CDR3 sequence reads: CASSEAGQVYGYTF. The CDR3 DNA follows: TGTGCCAGCAGTGAAGCTGGACAGGTCTATGGCTACACCTTC. This chain connects TRBV6-1 to TRBJ1-2; 7 bases agree with TRBD1. This CDR3 has 14 residues. The germline gives CDR1 MNHNS, CDR2 SASEGT. The junction had 2 bases not matched to a gene; V was cut back by 0 bases and J by 4 bases.

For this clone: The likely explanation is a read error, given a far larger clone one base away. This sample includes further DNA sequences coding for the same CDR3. CDR3 amino acids: CASSPDTDTQYF. The CDR3 nucleotides read TGTGCCAGCTCACCTGACACAGATACGCAGTATTTT. The chain carries TRBV18 and TRBJ2-3; no definite D call. Germline assignment: CDR1 KGHSH and CDR2 LQKENI. Trimming removed 3 bases at V and 2 bases at J, with 3 bases between. The length of the CDR3 is 12 residues. Full variable domain (rest looked up from reference TRBV18 and TRBJ2-3): NAGVMQNPRHLVRRRGQEARLRCSPMKGHSHVYWYRQLPEEGLKFMVYLQKENIIDESGMPKERFSAEFPKEGPSILRIQQVVRGDSAAYFCASSPDTDTQYFGPGTRLTVL.

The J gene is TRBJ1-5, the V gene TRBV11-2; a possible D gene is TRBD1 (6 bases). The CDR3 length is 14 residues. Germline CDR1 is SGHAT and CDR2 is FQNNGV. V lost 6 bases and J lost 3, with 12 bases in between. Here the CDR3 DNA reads TGTGCCAGCAGTGTGGGGGGCTCCAATCAGCCCCAGCATTTT. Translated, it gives CASSVGGSNQPQHF. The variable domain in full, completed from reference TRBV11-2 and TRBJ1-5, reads EAGVAQSPRYKIIEKRQSVAFWCNPISGHATLYWYQQILGQGPKLLIQFQNNGVVDDSQLPKDRFSAERLKGVDSTLKIQPAKLEDSAVYLCASSVGGSNQPQHFGDGTRLSIL.

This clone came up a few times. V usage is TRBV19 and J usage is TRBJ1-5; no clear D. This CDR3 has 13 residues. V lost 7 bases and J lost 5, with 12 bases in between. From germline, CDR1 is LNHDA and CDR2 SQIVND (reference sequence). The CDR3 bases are TGTGCCAGTAAAGGCCAGGACCATCAGCCCCAGCATTTT. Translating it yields CASKGQDHQPQHF.

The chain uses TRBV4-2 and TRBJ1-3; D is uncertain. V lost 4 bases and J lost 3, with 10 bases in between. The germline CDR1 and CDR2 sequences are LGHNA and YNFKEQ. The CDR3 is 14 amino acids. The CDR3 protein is CASSPGLLGNTIYF. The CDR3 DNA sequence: TGTGCCAGCAGCCCCGGCCTGCTTGGAAACACCATATATTTT.

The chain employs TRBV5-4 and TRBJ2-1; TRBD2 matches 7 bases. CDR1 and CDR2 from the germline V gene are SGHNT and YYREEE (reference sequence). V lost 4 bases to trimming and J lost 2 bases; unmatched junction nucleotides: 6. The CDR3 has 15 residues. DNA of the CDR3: TGTGCCAGCAGCCCCCTTGGGGGGGCCTACAATGAGCAGTTCTTC. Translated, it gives CASSPLGGAYNEQFF.

The CDR3 protein is CASSLGTGARELFF. The CDR3 DNA sequence: TGTGCCAGCAGTTTAGGGACAGGGGCCAGGGAGCTGTTTTTT. V and J are TRBV28 and TRBJ2-2; 10 nucleotides line up with TRBD1. CDR3 size: 14 residues. Germline values: CDR1 MDHEN, CDR2 SYDVKM. After removal of 2 bases from V and 9 bases from J, the junction contained 3 bases not matched to a gene.

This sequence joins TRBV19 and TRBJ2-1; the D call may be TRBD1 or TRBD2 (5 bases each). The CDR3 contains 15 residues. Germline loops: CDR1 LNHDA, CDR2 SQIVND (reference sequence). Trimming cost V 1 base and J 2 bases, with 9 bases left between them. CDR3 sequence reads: CASSIGWGTYNEQFF. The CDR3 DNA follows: TGTGCCAGTAGTATAGGATGGGGGACCTACAATGAGCAGTTCTTC.

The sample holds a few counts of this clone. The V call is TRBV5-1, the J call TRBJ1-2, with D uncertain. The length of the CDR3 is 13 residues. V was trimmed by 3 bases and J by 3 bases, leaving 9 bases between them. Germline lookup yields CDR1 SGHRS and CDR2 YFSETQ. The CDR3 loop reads CASSSNSYYGYTF. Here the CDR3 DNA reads TGCGCCAGCAGCTCCAACAGCTACTATGGCTACACCTTC.